These 26 T cell receptor beta chains share one sample of origin, sequenced in a study of blood T cells in healthy people across ages. The second PCR ran roughly 6 to 11 cycles with a sample-barcoded 5' primer and J-beta primers. TCRdb passed the 5' RACE reads through MiXCR, listing each CDR3 protein once. The repertoire holds 1.5 million to 2 million distinct CDR3 sequences, with roughly 28% as singletons. Material: blood. These receptors were obtained from a woman in her thirties in good health.

This clonotype was detected a few times. The rearrangement links TRBV29-1 to TRBJ2-3, with 16 bases that match TRBD2. Germline assignment: CDR1 SQVTM and CDR2 ANQGSEA. The trim removed 7 bases at V and 5 bases at J, leaving 3 bases unmatched. The CDR3 consists of 14 residues. CDR3 amino acids: CSGGLAGGLDTQYF. The CDR3 DNA reads TGCAGCGGGGGACTAGCGGGAGGGCTAGATACGCAGTATTTT.

This clonotype appeared a few times. The chain combines TRBV20-1 with TRBJ1-5, with D unresolved. Trimming removed 0 bases from V and 15 bases from J, with 27 bases in between. The CDR3 extends over 16 amino acids. Germline loops: CDR1 DFQATT, CDR2 SNEGSKA (reference sequence). The CDR3 DNA is TGCAGTGCTAGAGATCCATCCGGGCCCCCAGGAAGGGTCCGGCATTTT. The encoded protein is CSARDPSGPPGRVRHF.

The table lists this clonotype with many counts. The chain uses TRBV6-5 and TRBJ2-5; the D gene is possibly TRBD2 (5 bases). V gave up 3 bases and J gave up 4 bases, with 15 bases separating them. CDR3 length: 15 amino acids. CDR1 and CDR2 from the germline V gene are MNHEY and SVGAGI. The CDR3 spells CASSYRTQAGETQYF. The CDR3 DNA is TGTGCCAGCAGTTATCGGACCCAGGCGGGAGAGACCCAGTACTTC.

This clonotype was seen a handful of times. This chain connects TRBV5-4 to TRBJ2-1; weak D call: TRBD1 (6 bases). Germline V gene sequence: CDR1 SGHNT, CDR2 YYREEE (reference sequence). Between the trimmed V and J ends, which lost 2 bases and 5 bases, there was a span of 14 bases. There are 15 residues in the CDR3. In nucleotides, the CDR3 is TGTGCCAGCAGCTTTGACCTCCGGGACAACAATGAGCAGTTCTTC. Protein: CASSFDLRDNNEQFF.

There are a few counts of this clonotype. The chain recombines TRBV20-1 with TRBJ2-3, with D uncertain. V lost 8 bases to trimming and J lost 2 bases, with 11 bases between them. This CDR3 spans 12 amino acids. Germline assignment: CDR1 DFQATT and CDR2 SNEGSKA (reference sequence). CDR3 bases: TGCAGTCACCTAAGACTCACAGATACGCAGTATTTT. It codes for CSHLRLTDTQYF.

This chain uses TRBV3-1 with TRBJ2-7; TRBD2 matches at 8 bases. The CDR3 sequence is 14 residues long. The V gene end was trimmed by 4 bases and the J gene end by 2 bases; junction bases not matched to a gene: 4. CDR1 is LGHDT and CDR2 is YNNKEL in the germline V gene (reference sequence). Written as DNA, the CDR3 is TGTGCCAGCAGCCTTTTGCGGGGGGCCTACGAGCAGTACTTC. It is translated as CASSLLRGAYEQYF.

The DNA of the CDR3 is TGTGCCAGCACCCTGAGGGGGCATGGCTACACCTTC. It codes for CASTLRGHGYTF. The chain recombines TRBV28 with TRBJ1-2; 7 bases align to TRBD1. V trimming: 7 bases; J trimming: 6 bases; junction bases outside the gene matches: 5. The CDR3 spans 12 residues. Germline CDR1 is MDHEN and CDR2 is SYDVKM.

The chain recombines TRBV20-1 with TRBJ2-7; D is possibly TRBD1 (5 bases). CDR3 length: 13 residues. CDR1 is DFQATT, CDR2 SNEGSKA, per germline (reference sequence). V shed 3 bases and J shed 5 bases, with 14 bases lying between them. This chain's CDR3 is CSASLGQENEQYF. The CDR3, as DNA: TGCAGTGCTAGTCTAGGACAAGAAAACGAGCAGTACTTC.

The J gene is TRBJ1-2, the V gene TRBV10-2; TRBD1 aligns across 10 bases. Trimming removed 3 bases from V and 4 bases from J; junction bases left unmatched: 11. CDR3 size: 17 residues. Germline CDR1 WSHSY, CDR2 SAAADI. The CDR3 DNA reads TGCGCCAGCAGTGAAACCGACCCGACAGGGGGCATCTATGGCTACACCTTC. Translating gives CASSETDPTGGIYGYTF.

The chain couples TRBV3-1 to TRBJ1-6; D remains unclear. V shed 0 bases and J shed 9 bases, with 6 bases lying between them. CDR3 length equals 13 residues. Germline CDR1 LGHDT, CDR2 YNNKEL (reference sequence). The CDR3 DNA reads as TGTGCCAGCAGCCAAGAATGGGGTTCACCCCTCCACTTT. Protein product: CASSQEWGSPLHF.

This clonotype was picked up a small number of times. The chain has TRBV5-1 and TRBJ2-1; 7 bases align to TRBD1. The CDR3 sequence is 15 residues long. Germline V gene sequence: CDR1 SGHRS, CDR2 YFSETQ. V lost 3 bases to trimming and J lost 4 bases; unmatched junction nucleotides: 7. The CDR3 DNA reads as TGCGCCAGCAGCTCCGACAGGGAATTTTACAATGAGCAGTTCTTC. It translates to CASSSDREFYNEQFF.

The CDR3 sequence is CASSFGIGRVLETQYF. DNA of the CDR3: TGCGCCAGCAGCTTCGGGATCGGGCGCGTGTTGGAGACCCAGTACTTC. V gene TRBV5-1 combines with J gene TRBJ2-5, with D possibly matching TRBD2 (5 bases). Germline V gives CDR1 SGHRS, CDR2 YFSETQ. The CDR3 is made up of 16 amino acids. Trimming removed 2 bases from V and 5 bases from J, with 19 bases in between.

This clonotype has a count of ten or more. V usage is TRBV10-1 and J usage is TRBJ2-5; 10 nucleotides agree with TRBD2. This CDR3 has 16 amino acids. With 8 bases clipped from V and 4 bases from J, the junction kept 13 bases outside the gene matches. In germline, CDR1 is WNHNN, CDR2 SYGVQD (reference sequence). In DNA form, the CDR3 reads TGCGCCAGCCCCATCAAGCGGGGGGGCCTCCGAGAGACCCAGTACTTC. Translating it yields CASPIKRGGLRETQYF.

In its sample, this clonotype was seen a few times. The chain carries TRBV20-1 and TRBJ1-1; unclear D gene. This CDR3 is built from 11 residues. Germline CDR1 DFQATT, CDR2 SNEGSKA (reference sequence). Trimming took 3 bases from V and 6 from J, leaving 8 bases between them. The CDR3 DNA reads TGCAGTGCTAGTCGGGAGGCTGAAGCTTTCTTT. The encoded protein is CSASREAEAFF.

V is TRBV6-1 and J is TRBJ1-4; no clear D gene. The CDR3 consists of 12 residues. V dropped 5 bases and J dropped 8 bases, with 9 bases sitting between them. In germline, CDR1 is MNHNS, CDR2 SASEGT. CDR3 DNA: TGTGCCAGCAGTCTGCCCAGCGAAAAACTGTTTTTT. The encoded protein is CASSLPSEKLFF.

This clonotype appeared a few times. The genes are TRBV3-1 and TRBJ2-5; no firm D call. The J call may be in error: the DNA end matches TRBJ2-7 better. The V gene's germline CDR1 is LGHDT and CDR2 YNNKEL (reference sequence). The CDR3 has 15 amino acids. CDR3 sequence reads: CASSQYKAAGTEQYF. In DNA form, the CDR3 reads TGTGCCAGCAGCCAGTACAAGGCGGCAGGCACCGAGCAGTACTTC.

Only a few counts were recorded for this clonotype. The rearrangement links TRBV10-3 to TRBJ1-2, with 12 positions matching TRBD1. After removal of 5 bases from V and 8 bases from J, the junction contained 3 bases not matched to a gene. This CDR3 contains 13 residues. The germline V gene has CDR1 ENHRY and CDR2 SYGVKD. The CDR3 reads CAISPGTGGGYTF. The CDR3 DNA is TGTGCCATCAGTCCCGGGACAGGGGGCGGCTACACCTTC.

The sample holds a few counts of this clonotype. V and J are TRBV24-1 and TRBJ2-7; either TRBD1 or TRBD2 may fit D (5 bases each). Per germline, CDR1 KGHDR and CDR2 SFDVKD. Trimming removed 0 bases at V and 3 bases at J, with 14 bases between. The CDR3 has 16 residues. This CDR3 reads CATSDLQGTDLYEQYF. CDR3 nucleotides: TGTGCCACCAGTGATTTGCAAGGGACCGACCTCTACGAGCAGTACTTC.

This clonotype was observed a handful of times. One end of the junction fails to match germline, which may point to a read error. This rearrangement joins TRBV20-1 to TRBJ2-5; D might be TRBD2 (6 bases). The CDR3 has 13 amino acids. Per germline, CDR1 DFQATT and CDR2 SNEGSKA (reference sequence). The CDR3 region is CSGRRTIQETQYF. In DNA, the CDR3 is TGCAGTGGTAGAAGGACTATCCAAGAGACCCAGTACTTC.

Remarks on this clonotype: One junction end disagrees with the germline gene, perhaps due to a read error. The rearrangement uses TRBV7-9 and TRBJ1-3; 8 bases line up with TRBD1. CDR3 length: 17 amino acids. Germline V gene data show CDR1 as SEHNR and CDR2 as FQNEAQ (reference sequence). The CDR3 sequence: CASSSTRHGQGGDTIYF. DNA for the CDR3: TGTGCCAGCAGCTCGACCCGTCATGGACAGGGTGGAGACACCATATATTTT.

The V call is TRBV5-1, the J call TRBJ2-5; no firm D call. The germline V and J ends were trimmed by 1 base and 5 bases, with 15 bases remaining between them. CDR1 SGHRS and CDR2 YFSETQ come from the germline V gene. The CDR3 consists of 15 residues. This CDR3 is CASSLLILSQETQYF. The CDR3 nucleotides are TGCGCCAGCAGCTTGCTAATCCTTTCCCAGGAGACCCAGTACTTC.

This clonotype was found many times. The rearrangement links TRBV6-5 to TRBJ2-1; the D is unclear. The CDR3 runs 15 residues. The germline V and J ends were trimmed by 0 bases and 4 bases, with 10 bases remaining between them. The germline gives CDR1 MNHEY, CDR2 SVGAGI. The CDR3 nucleotides read TGTGCCAGCAGTTACTCGCAGCGTTTATACAATGAGCAGTTCTTC. Amino acid sequence: CASSYSQRLYNEQFF.

This clonotype was observed a few times. This rearrangement joins TRBV28 to TRBJ2-1; possibly TRBD2 for D (6 bases). The CDR3 runs to 14 residues. With 4 bases removed from V and 10 bases from J, the gap between germline ends came to 17 bases. Germline V gene sequence: CDR1 MDHEN, CDR2 SYDVKM. The chain's CDR3 is CASSSNSGLREQFF. The CDR3 nucleotides read TGTGCCAGCAGTTCCAATAGCGGCCTAAGGGAGCAGTTCTTC.

This clonotype was detected ten times or more. The rearrangement links TRBV4-2 to TRBJ2-1, with D hard to call. Between the trimmed V and J ends, which lost 0 bases and 13 bases, there was a span of 10 bases. The CDR3 has 12 residues. The germline gives CDR1 LGHNA, CDR2 YNFKEQ. CDR3 bases: TGTGCCAGCAGCCAAGATAGGGCTAATCAGTTCTTC. This sequence encodes CASSQDRANQFF.

This clonotype was picked up a small number of times. This chain connects TRBV7-2 to TRBJ2-6, with a possible D match to TRBD2 (5 bases). CDR3 size: 17 residues. CDR1 is SGHTA, CDR2 FQGNSA, per germline. V lost 5 bases, J lost 2 bases, and 16 bases lay in between. CDR3 DNA sequence: TGTGCCAGCAGCCCCCGCTTTGCGGGTACTGGGGCCAACGTCCTGACTTTC. It translates to CASSPRFAGTGANVLTF.

This clonotype has more than one count but fewer than ten. The chain has TRBV5-5 and TRBJ2-4, with TRBD1 as a possible D gene (5 bases). CDR3 size: 13 residues. V lost 3 bases, J lost 6 bases, and 10 bases lay in between. Germline CDR1 SGHKS, CDR2 YYEKEE (reference sequence). The CDR3 nucleotides read TGTGCCAGCAGCTCGCCTCAGGGAAACATTCAGTACTTC. It encodes CASSSPQGNIQYF.